This passage covers 21 T cell receptor beta chains from one sample sequenced in a study of vaccination and CD4 T cells after COVID-19. Sequenced with the Oncomine TCR Beta short-read assay was DNA taken from cultured CD4+ T cells. TCRdb fed the PCR reads into MiXCR, producing one record per CDR3 protein. Among 7,000 to 9,500 distinct CDR3 sequences, roughly 50% were seen once, and the ten largest hold around 7.6%. No cognate antigen is known for these TCRs. Stated treatment: roughly 10-day PBMC culture with coronavirus spike peptide pools or control peptides (ViraFEST assay). Sample: CD4+ T cells from blood, cultured in vitro. The receptors originated from a human donor who had recovered from COVID-19.

J is TRBJ2-4 and V is TRBV7-2, with D hard to call. The ends were cut back, 2 bases at V and 0 bases at J, with 8 bases in the middle. The CDR3 consists of 15 residues. CDR1 is SGHTA and CDR2 is FQGNSA in the germline V gene. Written as DNA, the CDR3 is TGTGCCAGCAGCTTAAACCCCCTAGCCAAAAACATTCAGTACTTC. It codes for CASSLNPLAKNIQYF. Together with reference TRBV7-2 and TRBJ2-4, the CDR3 gives the full variable domain: GAGVSQSPSNKVTEKGKDVELRCDPISGHTALYWYRQSLGQGLEFLIYFQGNSAPDKSGLPSDRFSAERTGGSVSTLTIQRTQQEDSAVYLCASSLNPLAKNIQYFGAGTRLSVL.

This rearrangement joins TRBV6-1 to TRBJ2-1, with TRBD2 as a possible D gene (5 bases). The CDR3 runs to 14 residues. Germline CDR1 MNHNS, CDR2 SASEGT. The ends were cut back, 0 bases at V and 8 bases at J, with 11 bases in the middle. The CDR3 DNA is TGTGCCAGCAGTGAAGCAGGGCTGAGGGATGAGCAGTTCTTC. This sequence encodes CASSEAGLRDEQFF.

The chain employs TRBV24-1 and TRBJ2-7; D is perhaps TRBD2 (5 bases). The ends were cut back, 1 base at V and 8 bases at J, with 11 bases in the middle. The CDR3 totals 13 residues. Germline loops: CDR1 KGHDR, CDR2 SFDVKD. The DNA for the CDR3 is TGTGCCACCAGTGATTTAACGAACGGGAAGCAGTACTTC. Protein: CATSDLTNGKQYF.

The chain joins TRBV21-1 to TRBJ2-7; the table calls TRBD1, which could not be checked here. TRBV21-1 is an annotated pseudogene. The CDR3 extends over 15 amino acids. The CDR3 protein is CASSPRLWQDYEQYF. The CDR3, as DNA: TGTGCCAGCAGCCCCCGGCTGTGGCAGGACTACGAGCAGTACTTC.

The rearrangement joins TRBV11-2 to TRBJ1-6; a weak D match, TRBD1 (5 bases). The CDR3 extends over 14 amino acids. The germline CDR1 and CDR2 sequences are SGHAT and FQNNGV. The ends were cut back, 4 bases at V and 10 bases at J, with 14 bases in the middle. CDR3 DNA: TGTGCCAGCAGCTCGGTGGGGACCGGATCACCCCTCCACTTT. This translates into CASSSVGTGSPLHF.

The chain carries TRBV12-3 or TRBV12-4 and TRBJ2-7; TRBD2 agrees at 7 bases. With V trimmed by 4 bases and J by 6 bases, 12 bases remained unmatched. CDR3 length: 15 residues. The CDR3 region is CASSSLTSATAEQYF. In DNA form, the CDR3 reads TGTGCCAGCAGTTCCCTCACTAGCGCAACCGCCGAGCAGTACTTC.

V gene TRBV2 combines with J gene TRBJ1-2, with 9 bases fitting TRBD1. Germline V gives CDR1 SNHLY, CDR2 FYNNEI. The CDR3 runs 14 residues. J lost 4 bases, V lost 6 bases, and 6 bases had no gene match. CDR3 amino acids: CASRETGGSYGYTF. The CDR3 region has the DNA TGTGCCAGCAGGGAGACAGGGGGGAGCTATGGCTACACCTTC.

The rearrangement joins TRBV10-3 to TRBJ2-3; 11 bases line up with TRBD2. Germline values: CDR1 ENHRY, CDR2 SYGVKD. V lost 3 bases to trimming and J lost 4 bases; unmatched junction nucleotides: 0. The CDR3 totals 14 residues. Here the CDR3 reads CAISDSGGADTQYF. CDR3 DNA sequence: TGTGCCATCAGTGATAGCGGGGGGGCAGATACGCAGTATTTT.

The chain is built from TRBV10-1 and TRBJ2-2; the D gene is possibly TRBD2 (6 bases). CDR1 and CDR2 (germline): WNHNN, SYGVQD (reference sequence). The V end was cut by 1 base, the J end by 8 bases, with 8 bases between. CDR3 length: 13 amino acids. In DNA, the CDR3 is TGCGCCAGCAGTGAGTTGGCGGGAGGGGAGCTGTTTTTT. It yields the protein CASSELAGGELFF.

This clonotype was found a few times. In DNA, the CDR3 is TGTGCCAGCAGTGAAGCGGTCGGGGAACGTCAGCCCCAGCATTTT. This translates into CASSEAVGERQPQHF. The chain recombines TRBV6-1 with TRBJ1-5; D is unclear. V was pared by 0 bases and J by 6 bases, with 12 bases between. In germline, CDR1 is MNHNS, CDR2 SASEGT. The CDR3 has 15 amino acids.

This clonotype has only a few counts. The chain has TRBV6-1 and TRBJ2-5; TRBD1 matches 9 bases. CDR1 MNHNS and CDR2 SASEGT come from the germline V gene. The CDR3 loop spans 14 amino acids. Trimming took 6 bases from V and 2 from J; bases not matched to a gene: 4. The CDR3 coding sequence is TGTGCCAGCAGACGTGGACAGGGGCAAGAGACCCAGTACTTC. Its translation: CASRRGQGQETQYF.

CDR3 protein: CASSKGKGTGEKDEQYF. Written as DNA, the CDR3 is TGTGCCAGCAGCAAAGGGAAGGGGACAGGGGAGAAGGACGAGCAGTACTTC. The chain has TRBV21-1 and TRBJ2-7; the table's D call of TRBD1 was not tested on the DNA. TRBV21-1 is reported as a pseudogene. The CDR3 runs 17 residues.

V gene TRBV12-3 or TRBV12-4 combines with J gene TRBJ1-3; no firm D call. Between the trimmed V and J ends, which lost 6 bases and 0 bases, there was a span of 6 bases. The CDR3 totals 13 residues. The CDR3 coding sequence is TGTGCCAGCAGACAAAGCTCTGGAAACACCATATATTTT. Its translation is CASRQSSGNTIYF.

The chain links TRBV20-1 to TRBJ2-2, with D maybe TRBD1 (6 bases). The CDR3 runs 16 residues. Germline lookup yields CDR1 DFQATT and CDR2 SNEGSKA (reference sequence). The CDR3 loop reads CSTFLTGRRNTGELFF. In nucleotides, the CDR3 is TGCAGCACCTTCCTCACAGGGCGTCGGAACACCGGGGAGCTGTTTTTT.

The sample holds a few counts of this clonotype. The chain employs TRBV6-1 and TRBJ1-5, with D perhaps TRBD1 (5 bases). The V end lost 8 bases, the J end lost 2 bases, and 10 bases lay between the germline ends. The CDR3 loop spans 13 amino acids. CDR1 and CDR2 (germline): MNHNS, SASEGT. In DNA, the CDR3 is TGTGCCAGCGGACGGGGCGGCAATCAGCCCCAGCATTTT. This sequence encodes CASGRGGNQPQHF.

The genes are TRBV4-2 and TRBJ2-1; possibly TRBD1 for D (5 bases). The CDR3 has 13 residues. Trimming pared 1 base from V and 9 bases from J, leaving 10 bases between. CDR1 is LGHNA and CDR2 is YNFKEQ in the germline V gene. The CDR3: CASSQAQGSEQFF. The CDR3, as DNA: TGTGCCAGCAGCCAAGCCCAGGGTAGTGAGCAGTTCTTC.

In this sample, this clonotype turned up once. This rearrangement joins TRBV19 to TRBJ1-5; D gene ambiguous. V lost 6 bases to trimming and J lost 0 bases, with 9 bases between them. Germline V gene lookup returns CDR1 LNHDA and CDR2 SQIVND (reference sequence). The CDR3 extends over 14 amino acids. The CDR3 protein is CASRYGISNQPQHF. DNA for the CDR3: TGTGCCAGTAGATACGGGATTAGCAATCAGCCCCAGCATTTT. The full variable domain, rest sourced from reference TRBV19 and TRBJ1-5, is DGGITQSPKYLFRKEGQNVTLSCEQNLNHDAMYWYRQDPGQGLRLIYYSQIVNDFQKGDIAEGYSVSREKKESFPLTVTSAQKNPTAFYLCASRYGISNQPQHFGDGTRLSIL.

V and J are TRBV7-2 and TRBJ2-1; 10 bases align to TRBD1. Germline V gives CDR1 SGHTA, CDR2 FQGNSA. The CDR3 extends over 15 amino acids. Losses at the gene ends were 2 bases for V and 4 bases for J; bases not matched to a gene: 2. CDR3 amino acids: CASSLTGQGYNEQFF. As DNA, the CDR3 is TGTGCCAGCAGCTTAACGGGACAGGGGTACAATGAGCAGTTCTTC.

The genes are TRBV6-2 or TRBV6-3 and TRBJ2-1; 10 bases map to TRBD2. Losses at the gene ends were 5 bases for V and 5 bases for J; bases not matched to a gene: 9. The CDR3 totals 16 residues. The germline gives CDR1 MNHEY, CDR2 SVGEGT. CDR3 residues: CASSLVAGGGHNEQFF. The CDR3 DNA follows: TGTGCCAGCAGTCTGGTAGCGGGGGGCGGCCACAATGAGCAGTTCTTC.

The rearrangement links TRBV7-2 to TRBJ1-5; possibly TRBD1 for D (5 bases). This CDR3 spans 16 amino acids. The V end lost 3 bases, the J end lost 1 base, and 13 bases lay between the germline ends. CDR1 is SGHTA and CDR2 is FQGNSA in the germline V gene. This CDR3 is CASSFDSGHSNQPQHF. The CDR3 nucleotides read TGTGCCAGCAGCTTCGATTCAGGACACAGCAATCAGCCCCAGCATTTT.

The V call is TRBV7-4, the J call TRBJ2-5; TRBD1 matches at 7 bases. With V trimmed by 4 bases and J by 5 bases, 10 bases remained unmatched. This CDR3 contains 15 residues. The germline gives CDR1 SGHVT, CDR2 SQSDAQ. CDR3 amino acids: CASSSRGTVSETQYF. Written as DNA, the CDR3 is TGTGCCAGCAGCTCTCGAGGGACAGTTAGCGAGACCCAGTACTTC.